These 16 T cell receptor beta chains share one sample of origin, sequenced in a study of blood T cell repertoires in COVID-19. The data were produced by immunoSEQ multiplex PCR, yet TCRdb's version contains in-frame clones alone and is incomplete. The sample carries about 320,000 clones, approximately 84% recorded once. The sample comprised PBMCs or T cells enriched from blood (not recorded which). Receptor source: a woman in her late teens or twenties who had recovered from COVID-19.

CDR3 residues: CASRFGGVPSDGYTF. CDR3 DNA sequence: TGTGCCAGCAGATTTGGGGGGGTCCCCTCTGATGGCTACACCTTC. This sequence joins TRBV27 and TRBJ1-2; tentatively, D is TRBD1 (5 bases). Per the germline V gene, CDR1 is MNHEY and CDR2 is SMNVEV (reference sequence). V was clipped by 6 bases and J by 6 bases, with 20 bases between them. This CDR3 has 15 amino acids.

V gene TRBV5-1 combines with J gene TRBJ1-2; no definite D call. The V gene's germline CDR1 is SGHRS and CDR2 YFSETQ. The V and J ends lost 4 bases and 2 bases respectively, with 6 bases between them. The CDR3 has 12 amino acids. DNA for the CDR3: TGCGCCAGCAGCGACACCAACTATGGCTACACCTTC. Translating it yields CASSDTNYGYTF.

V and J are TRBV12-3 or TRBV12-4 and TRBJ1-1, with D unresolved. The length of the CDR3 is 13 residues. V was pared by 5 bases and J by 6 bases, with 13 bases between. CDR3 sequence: CASSPAGDSEAFF. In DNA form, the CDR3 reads TGTGCCAGCAGTCCCGCAGGTGATTCTGAAGCTTTCTTT.

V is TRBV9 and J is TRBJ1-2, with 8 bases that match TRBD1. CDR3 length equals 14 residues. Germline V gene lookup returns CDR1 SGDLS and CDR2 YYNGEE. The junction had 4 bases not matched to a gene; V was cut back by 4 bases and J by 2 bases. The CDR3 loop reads CASSPRDRNYGYTF. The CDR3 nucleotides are TGTGCCAGCAGCCCACGGGACAGGAACTATGGCTACACCTTC.

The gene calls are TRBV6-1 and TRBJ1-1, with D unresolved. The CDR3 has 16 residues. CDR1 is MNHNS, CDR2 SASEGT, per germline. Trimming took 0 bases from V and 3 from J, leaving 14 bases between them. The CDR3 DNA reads TGTGCCAGCAGTGAAGCGCCCCGTGTGCGAGACACTGAAGCTTTCTTT. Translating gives CASSEAPRVRDTEAFF.

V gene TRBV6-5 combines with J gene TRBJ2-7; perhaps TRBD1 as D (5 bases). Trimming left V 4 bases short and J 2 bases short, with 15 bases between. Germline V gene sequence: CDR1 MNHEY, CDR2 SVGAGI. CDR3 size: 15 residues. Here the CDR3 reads CASSSPWAGTYEQYF. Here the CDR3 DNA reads TGTGCCAGCAGTTCCCCCTGGGCAGGGACCTACGAGCAGTACTTC.

The CDR3 nucleotides read TGTGCCAGCAGCTTCGGGACTAGCTCCAATGAGCAGTTCTTC. This translates into CASSFGTSSNEQFF. The V gene is TRBV13, the J gene TRBJ2-1; 9 nucleotides match TRBD2. The junction had 3 bases not matched to a gene; V was cut back by 3 bases and J by 6 bases. From germline, CDR1 is PRHDT and CDR2 FYEKMQ (reference sequence). This CDR3 has 14 amino acids.

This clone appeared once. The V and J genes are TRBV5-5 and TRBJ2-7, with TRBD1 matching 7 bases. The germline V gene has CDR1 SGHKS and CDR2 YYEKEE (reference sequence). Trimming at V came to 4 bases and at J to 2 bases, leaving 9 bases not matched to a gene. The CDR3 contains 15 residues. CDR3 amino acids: CASSPTTGQTYEQYF. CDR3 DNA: TGTGCCAGCAGCCCCACCACGGGACAGACCTACGAGCAGTACTTC.

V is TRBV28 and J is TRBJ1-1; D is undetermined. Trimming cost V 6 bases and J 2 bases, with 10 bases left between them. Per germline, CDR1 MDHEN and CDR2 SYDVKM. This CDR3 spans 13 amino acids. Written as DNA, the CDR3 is TGTGCCAGCAGGGGCCCCCCAAACACTGAAGCTTTCTTT. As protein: CASRGPPNTEAFF.

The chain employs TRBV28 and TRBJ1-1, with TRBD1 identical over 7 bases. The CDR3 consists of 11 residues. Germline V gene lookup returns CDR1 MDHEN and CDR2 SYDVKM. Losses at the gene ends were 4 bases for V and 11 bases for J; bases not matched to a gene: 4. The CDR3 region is CASSWDSGAFF. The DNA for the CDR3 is TGTGCCAGCAGTTGGGACAGTGGGGCTTTCTTT.

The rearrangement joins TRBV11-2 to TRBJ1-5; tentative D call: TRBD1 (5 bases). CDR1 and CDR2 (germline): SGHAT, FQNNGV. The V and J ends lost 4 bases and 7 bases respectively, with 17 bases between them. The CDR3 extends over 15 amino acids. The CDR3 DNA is TGTGCCAGCAGCTCCCAGGGTGCCCTCGGGCAGCCCCAGCATTTT. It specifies CASSSQGALGQPQHF. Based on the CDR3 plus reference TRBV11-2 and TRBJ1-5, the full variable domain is EAGVAQSPRYKIIEKRQSVAFWCNPISGHATLYWYQQILGQGPKLLIQFQNNGVVDDSQLPKDRFSAERLKGVDSTLKIQPAKLEDSAVYLCASSSQGALGQPQHFGDGTRLSIL.

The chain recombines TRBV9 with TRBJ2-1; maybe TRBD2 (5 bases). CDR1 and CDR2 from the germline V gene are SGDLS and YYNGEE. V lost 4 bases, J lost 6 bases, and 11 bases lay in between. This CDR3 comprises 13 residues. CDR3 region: CASSLPGSNEQFF. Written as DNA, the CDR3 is TGTGCCAGCAGCCTCCCGGGATCCAATGAGCAGTTCTTC.

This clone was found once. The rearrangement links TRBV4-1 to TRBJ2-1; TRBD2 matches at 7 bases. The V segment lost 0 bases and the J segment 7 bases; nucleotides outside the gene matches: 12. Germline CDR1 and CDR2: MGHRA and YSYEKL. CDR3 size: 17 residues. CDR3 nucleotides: TGCGCCAGCAGCCAAGATCTGGGCAGCGGGAAATCAAATGAGCAGTTCTTC. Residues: CASSQDLGSGKSNEQFF.

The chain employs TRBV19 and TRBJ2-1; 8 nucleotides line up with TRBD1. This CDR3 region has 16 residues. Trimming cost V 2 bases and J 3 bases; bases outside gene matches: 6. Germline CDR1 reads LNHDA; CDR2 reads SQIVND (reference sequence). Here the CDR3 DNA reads TGTGCCAGTAGTATAAGGCGGACAGGGAACTACAATGAGCAGTTCTTC. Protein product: CASSIRRTGNYNEQFF.

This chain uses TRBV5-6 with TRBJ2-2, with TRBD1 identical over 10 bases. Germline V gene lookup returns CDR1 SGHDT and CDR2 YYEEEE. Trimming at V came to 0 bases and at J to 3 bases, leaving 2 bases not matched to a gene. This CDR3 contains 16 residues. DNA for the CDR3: TGTGCCAGCAGCTTGGGGGGGACAGGGGACACCGGGGAGCTGTTTTTT. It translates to CASSLGGTGDTGELFF.

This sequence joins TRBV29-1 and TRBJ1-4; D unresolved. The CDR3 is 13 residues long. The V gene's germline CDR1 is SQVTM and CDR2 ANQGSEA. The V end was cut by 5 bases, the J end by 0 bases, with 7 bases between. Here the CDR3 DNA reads TGCAGCGTTCAGGTTGCAACTAATGAAAAACTGTTTTTT. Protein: CSVQVATNEKLFF. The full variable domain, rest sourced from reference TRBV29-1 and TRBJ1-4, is SAVISQKPSRDICQRGTSLTIQCQVDSQVTMMFWYRQQPGQSLTLIATANQGSEATYESGFVIDKFPISRPNLTFSTLTVSNMSPEDSSIYLCSVQVATNEKLFFGSGTQLSVL.